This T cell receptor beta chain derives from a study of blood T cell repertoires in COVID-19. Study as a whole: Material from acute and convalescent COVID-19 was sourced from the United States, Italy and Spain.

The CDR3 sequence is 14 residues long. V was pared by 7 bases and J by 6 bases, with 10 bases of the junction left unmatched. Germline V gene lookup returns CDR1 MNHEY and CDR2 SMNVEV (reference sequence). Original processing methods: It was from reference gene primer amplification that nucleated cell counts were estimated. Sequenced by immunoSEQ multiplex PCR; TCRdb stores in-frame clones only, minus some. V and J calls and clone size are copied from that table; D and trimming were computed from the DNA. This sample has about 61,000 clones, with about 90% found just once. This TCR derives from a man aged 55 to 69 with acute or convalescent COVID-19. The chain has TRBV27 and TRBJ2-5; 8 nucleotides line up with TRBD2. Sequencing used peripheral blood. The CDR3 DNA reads TGTGCCAGCACCCCGGGGGGGTCCGGGCAGACCCAGTACTTC. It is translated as CASTPGGSGQTQYF.